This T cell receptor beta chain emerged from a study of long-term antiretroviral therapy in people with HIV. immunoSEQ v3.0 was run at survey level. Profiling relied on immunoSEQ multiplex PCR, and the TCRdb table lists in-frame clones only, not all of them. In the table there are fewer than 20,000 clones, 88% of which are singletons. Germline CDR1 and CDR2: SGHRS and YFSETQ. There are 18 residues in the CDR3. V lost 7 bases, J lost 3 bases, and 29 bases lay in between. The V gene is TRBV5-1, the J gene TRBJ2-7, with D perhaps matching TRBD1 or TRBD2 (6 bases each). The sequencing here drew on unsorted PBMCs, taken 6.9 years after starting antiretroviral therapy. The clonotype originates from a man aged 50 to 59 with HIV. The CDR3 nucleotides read TGCGCCAGCGCCAAGGCGGAACAGGGAGGTTCTTTTTTCTACGAGCAGTACTTC. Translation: CASAKAEQGGSFFYEQYF.